Below are 4 T cell receptor beta chains sequenced from a single sample in a study of T cell clonality in common variable immunodeficiency. TCRdb's copy holds only in-frame clones and misses some; the assay was immunoSEQ multiplex PCR. The record shows approximately 20,000 clones for this sample, with no singletons present. Which antigens these TCRs recognize remains unknown. Study-wide results and caveats: Reportedly, TCR beta sequences from common variable immunodeficiency showed fewer deletions and N-nucleotide insertions.

The source material was peripheral blood mononuclear cells. The source is a human donor with common variable immunodeficiency.

The table lists this clone with a few counts. The CDR3 goes on 3 residues after the read ends, and that part is filled in from the germline J gene. This chain uses TRBV5-1 with TRBJ2-1; 10 bases line up with TRBD1. Germline loops: CDR1 SGHRS, CDR2 YFSETQ. V dropped 7 bases and J dropped 0; count of bases not matched to a gene: 16. The CDR3 is made up of 19 amino acids. The CDR3 sequence is CASGPGQGLTGSSYNEQFF. Partial CDR3 DNA: TGCGCCAGCGGTCCGGGACAGGGGTTAACTGGGAGCTCCTACAATGAG.

As for this clone: The CDR3 goes on 3 residues after the read ends, and that part is filled in from the germline J gene. This chain uses TRBV7-3 with TRBJ2-1, with D perhaps matching TRBD1 (6 bases). In germline, CDR1 is SGHTA, CDR2 FQGTGA. CDR3 length: 13 residues. V lost 1 base to trimming and J lost 9 bases, with 10 bases between them. CDR3 bases read: TGTGCCAGCAGCTTAAATGGGGGCCCTGAG. Protein sequence: CASSLNGGPE. The complete CDR3 sequence is CASSLNGGPEQFF.

Many counts were recorded for this clone. The DNA ends 3 residues before the CDR3 does, and the rest of the CDR3 is filled in from the germline J gene. The chain recombines TRBV7-2 with TRBJ2-1, with 9 nucleotides matching TRBD1. J was trimmed by 1 base and V by 4 bases; bases with no gene match: 2. CDR3 size: 15 residues. The germline gives CDR1 SGHTA, CDR2 FQGNSA. Partial CDR3 DNA: TGTGCCAGCAGCTCGGACAGGGGATCCTACAATGAG. Translation: CASSSDRGSYNE. The entire CDR3 reads CASSSDRGSYNEQFF. The entire variable domain, with the rest obtained from reference TRBV7-2 and TRBJ2-1, is as follows: GAGVSQSPSNKVTEKGKDVELRCDPISGHTALYWYRQSLGQGLEFLIYFQGNSAPDKSGLPSDRFSAERTGGSVSTLTIQRTQQEDSAVYLCASSSDRGSYNEQFFGPGTRLTVL.

This clone showed up just a few times. Coverage ceases 3 residues before the CDR3 finishes, and the germline J gene fills in the end. Additional DNA sequences in this sample encode the identical CDR3. The chain couples TRBV19 to TRBJ2-7; TRBD2 aligns across 11 bases. Looked up from germline, CDR1 is LNHDA and CDR2 is SQIVND (reference sequence). The V gene end was trimmed by 5 bases and the J gene end by 1 base; junction bases not matched to a gene: 7. This CDR3 has 16 amino acids. CDR3 sequence reads: CASSLGLAGSSYEQYF. The DNA read from the CDR3 is TGTGCCAGTAGTCTAGGACTAGCGGGCTCTTCCTACGAG.